This T cell receptor (beta chain) was captured by sequencing in a study of T cell repertoires in cytomegalovirus infection. Findings and limits, study-wide: The ex vivo response showed dominance by HLA-C-restricted CMV-specific TCR beta clonotypes.

From the reads, TCRdb called clonotypes with MiXCR, one entry per CDR3 protein. The sample shows hundreds of thousands of distinct CDR3 sequences, over 25% of them seen only once. Of note for this clonotype: The antigen remains undetermined.

Germline V lookup: CDR1 SNHLY, CDR2 FYNNEI. There are 14 residues in the CDR3. Trimming took 8 bases from V and 12 from J, leaving 25 bases between them. The source was cultured CD8+ T cells from PBMCs, collected from culture after CMV antigen stimulation. This chain connects TRBV2 to TRBJ1-1; no clear D gene. The clonotype was recovered from a human donor in good health (CMV status not recorded). Some clones in this sample may be carry-over from other donors' samples. CDR3 coding DNA: TGTGCCAGCCTTCACCTTGGTACTGGTTCTGCGTCTTTCTTT. Protein sequence: CASLHLGTGSASFF.